This TCR beta chain comes out of a study of shared clonotypes between healthy human individuals. Study summary: Per donor, three plates held CD4 naive cells, three held CD4 memory, two held CD8 naive and one held CD8 memory. Study-level findings and limits: Rarefaction exposed incomplete sorted-subset sequencing despite large depth.

Remarks on this clone: Antigen unknown.

Germline assignment: CDR1 MNHEY and CDR2 SVGAGI. The CDR3 runs to 12 residues. V lost 6 bases, J lost 8 bases, and 13 bases lay in between. Source study methods: ImmunoSEQ junction-only sequences lacked quality scores, so their filtering differed. The assay was immunoSEQ multiplex PCR, and TCRdb's table has in-frame clones only and misses some. That table gives V, J and clone size, and the DNA gave D and trimming. The sample holds some 680,000 clones, roughly 72% seen once. The sequencing input was memory CD4+ T cells sorted from blood. This sample's subset: CD45RA-negative fraction. This TCR came from a woman younger than 45 in good health. This chain joins TRBV6-5 and TRBJ1-1; D might be TRBD1 (5 bases). DNA of the CDR3: TGTGCCAGCAGGCGGGAGCAGGGCGAAGCTTTCTTT. Protein: CASRREQGEAFF.